Listed below are T cell receptor beta chains from one sample, sequenced in a study of cytomegalovirus exposure and HLA in healthy donors. Sequencing used immunoSEQ multiplex PCR; TCRdb keeps in-frame clones, though not all of them. This table has fewer than 200,000 clones, roughly 77% appearing once. Material for sequencing was PBMCs. All receptors derive from a man aged 40-49 years in good health and CMV-seropositive. Each CDR3 is given without its conserved first and last residue. Each record gives: D gene, V gene, CDR3 protein. D genes are given only for firm matches.

>.|TRBV21-1
ASSKVFRCEKLF
>.|TRBV7-8
ASSLAAVAADTQY
>.|TRBV5-4
ASSQTNTGELF
>.|TRBV2
ASSEGALIEAF
>TRBD2|TRBV5-4
ASSWGPGSGSGPYEQY
>.|TRBV5-1
ASSLGRDRLTYEQY
>.|TRBV7-9
ASSSVNTEAF
>.|TRBV6-4
ASSAQTDSSVNEQF
>.|TRBV7-9
ASSLSAGGTDTQY
>.|TRBV25-1
AAQGTPKNIQY
>.|TRBV29-1
SVEDLGTYSYNEQF
>.|TRBV2
ASSENQGLSNQPQH
>TRBD1|TRBV10-3
AISDRGGSDTQY
>.|TRBV5-1
ASSLDRVRDEQY
>.|TRBV2
ASSILSGTPRYGYT
>.|TRBV6-1
ASSLAQGTDTQY
>TRBD2|TRBV5-5
ASSPSGAETQY
>TRBD1|TRBV19
ASSDGTGNDQPQH
>.|TRBV4-1
ASSQAGDSYNEQF
>TRBD2|TRBV9
ASSDGAGGKYNEQF
>TRBD2|TRBV19
ASSTIHTTSGGSSYEQY
>.|TRBV11-3
ASSQRQASKQF
>TRBD1|TRBV5-1
ASSDGTGAEKLF
>.|TRBV5-4
ASSTVPGSRGYT
>.|TRBV15
ATRLGGSSKAF
>.|TRBV10-3
AISDRSGPSSYEQY
>TRBD1|TRBV10-3
AINNRGFTYEQY
>TRBD2|TRBV6-5
ASNQAGVGTGELF
>.|TRBV6-5
ASSYSLSGVAYGYT
>.|TRBV19
ASSIETGNQPQH
>TRBD1|TRBV6-1
ASSEVRAVGGDVYGYT
>.|TRBV6-5
ASSTTGAGETQY
>TRBD2|TRBV5-4
ASSPMMAGGGKSIQY
>.|TRBV2
ASSEAVQNTGELF
>.|TRBV21-1
ASSTRTGGTYEQY
>.|TRBV10-3
AISEEGSLAQH
>.|TRBV28
ASSFRDEQY
>TRBD1|TRBV10-3
AIADRGHVGYT
>TRBD1|TRBV19
ASSIGQGQGQPQH
>.|TRBV5-6
ASSPTVWHSTGTEAF
>.|TRBV28
ATVSLRDYEQY
>TRBD1|TRBV5-6
ASSLGYRGRNQPQH
>.|TRBV13
ASSLVQSDSYEQY
>TRBD2|TRBV4-2
ASSSIGRTSGGYNEQF
>.|TRBV6-8
ASSYSSRSQLGGTDTQY
>TRBD1|TRBV18
ASSPQGTGMYNSPLH
>.|TRBV7-2
ASSSVNTIY
>TRBD1|TRBV6-1
ASSAGQEGEQY
>.|TRBV7-9
ASTPLAGKRTSTDTQY
>.|TRBV6-1
ASTRQPGDQPQH
>TRBD1|TRBV7-7
ASSNGQGGEIY
>.|TRBV6-1
ASRSSYNEQF
>TRBD2|TRBV27
ASSSRYRLAEGSTDTQY
>TRBD1|TRBV6-5
ASSYDRGRYEQY
>TRBD2|TRBV7-6
ASSLVAGLTGELF